Here is one T cell receptor (beta chain) with its context. The germline V and J ends were trimmed by 8 bases and 2 bases, with 10 bases remaining between them. The CDR3 runs to 11 residues. CDR1 GTSNPN and CDR2 SVGIG come from the germline V gene (reference sequence). Original handling: By means of reference gene primer amplification, nucleated cell counts were estimated. Only in-frame clones appear in the TCRdb table, and some are missing; sequencing was by immunoSEQ multiplex PCR. V, J and clone size derive from that table, while D and trimming were established from the DNA sequence. The sample holds nearly 350,000 clones; less than 90% are singletons and the top ten take more than 0.9%. These data originate in a study of blood T cell repertoires in COVID-19. On the study more broadly: The United States, Italy and Spain were the sources of the acute and convalescent COVID-19 samples.

The participants were between roughly 18 and 89 years old and came from fewer than 25 US areas. Donors were grouped by their self-reported clinical history. The chain recombines TRBV30 with TRBJ2-7; weak D call: TRBD1 (5 bases). Sequenced sample: PBMCs or T cells enriched from blood (not recorded which). The receptor was derived from a woman in her 30s who had recovered from COVID-19. CDR3 coding DNA: TGTGCCGCTGACAGACCCTACGAGCAGTACTTC. Translation gives CAADRPYEQYF.